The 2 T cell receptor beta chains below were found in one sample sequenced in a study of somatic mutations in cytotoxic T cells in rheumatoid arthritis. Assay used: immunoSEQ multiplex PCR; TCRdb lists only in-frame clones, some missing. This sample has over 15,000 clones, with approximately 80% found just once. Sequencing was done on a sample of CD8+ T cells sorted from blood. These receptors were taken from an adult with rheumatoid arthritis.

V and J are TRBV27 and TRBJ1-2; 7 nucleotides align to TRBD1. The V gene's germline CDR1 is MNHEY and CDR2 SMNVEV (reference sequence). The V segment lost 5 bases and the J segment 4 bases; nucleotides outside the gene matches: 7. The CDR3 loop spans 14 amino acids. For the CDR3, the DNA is TGTGCCAGCAGTCCGTCAGGGGGACTCTATGGCTACACCTTC. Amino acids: CASSPSGGLYGYTF.

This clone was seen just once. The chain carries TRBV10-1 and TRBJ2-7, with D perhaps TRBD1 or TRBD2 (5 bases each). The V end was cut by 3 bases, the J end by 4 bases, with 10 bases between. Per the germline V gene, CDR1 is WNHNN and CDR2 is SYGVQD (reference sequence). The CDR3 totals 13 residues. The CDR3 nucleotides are TGCGCCAGCAGTGAAGGGACCGAGTACGAGCAGTACTTC. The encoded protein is CASSEGTEYEQYF.